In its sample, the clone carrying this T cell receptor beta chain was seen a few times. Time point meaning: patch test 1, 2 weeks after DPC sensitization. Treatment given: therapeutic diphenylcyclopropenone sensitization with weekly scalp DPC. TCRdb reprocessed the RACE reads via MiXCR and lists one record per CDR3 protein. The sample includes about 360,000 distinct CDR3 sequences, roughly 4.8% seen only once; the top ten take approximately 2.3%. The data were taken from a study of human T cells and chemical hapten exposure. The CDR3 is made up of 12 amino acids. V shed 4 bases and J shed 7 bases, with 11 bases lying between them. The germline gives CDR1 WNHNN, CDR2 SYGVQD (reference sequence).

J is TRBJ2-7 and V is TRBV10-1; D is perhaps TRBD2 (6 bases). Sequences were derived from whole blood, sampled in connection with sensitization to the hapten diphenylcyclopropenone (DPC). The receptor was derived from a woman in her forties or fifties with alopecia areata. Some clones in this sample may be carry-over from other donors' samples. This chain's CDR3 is CASSVLGGEQYF. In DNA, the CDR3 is TGCGCCAGCAGTGTCCTGGGGGGAGAGCAGTACTTC.